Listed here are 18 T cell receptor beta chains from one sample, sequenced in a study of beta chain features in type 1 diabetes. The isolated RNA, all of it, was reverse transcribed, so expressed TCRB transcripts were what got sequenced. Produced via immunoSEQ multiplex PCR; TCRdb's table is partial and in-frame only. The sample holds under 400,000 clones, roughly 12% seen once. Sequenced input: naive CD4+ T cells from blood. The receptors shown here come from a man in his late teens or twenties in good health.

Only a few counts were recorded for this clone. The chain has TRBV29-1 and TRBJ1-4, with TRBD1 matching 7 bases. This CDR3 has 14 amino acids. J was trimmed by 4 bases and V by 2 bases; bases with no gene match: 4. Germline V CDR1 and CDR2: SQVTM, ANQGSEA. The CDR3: CSVELGQNNEKLFF. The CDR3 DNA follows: TGCAGCGTTGAACTGGGACAGAATAATGAAAAACTGTTTTTT.

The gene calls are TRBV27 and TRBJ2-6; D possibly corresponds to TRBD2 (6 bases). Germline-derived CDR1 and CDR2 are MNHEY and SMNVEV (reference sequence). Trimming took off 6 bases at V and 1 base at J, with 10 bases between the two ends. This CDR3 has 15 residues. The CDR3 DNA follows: TGTGCCAGCAGGCTGGGGGGTTCTGGGGCCAACGTCCTGACTTTC. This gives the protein CASRLGGSGANVLTF.

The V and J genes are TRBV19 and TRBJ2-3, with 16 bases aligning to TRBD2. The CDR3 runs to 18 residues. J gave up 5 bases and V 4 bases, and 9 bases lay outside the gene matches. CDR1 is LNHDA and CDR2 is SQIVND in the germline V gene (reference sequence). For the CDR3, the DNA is TGTGCCAGTAGTAGCCGGGGACTAGCGGGGGGGGATGGAGATACGCAGTATTTT. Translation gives CASSSRGLAGGDGDTQYF. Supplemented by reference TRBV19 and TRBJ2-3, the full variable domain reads DGGITQSPKYLFRKEGQNVTLSCEQNLNHDAMYWYRQDPGQGLRLIYYSQIVNDFQKGDIAEGYSVSREKKESFPLTVTSAQKNPTAFYLCASSSRGLAGGDGDTQYFGPGTRLTVL.

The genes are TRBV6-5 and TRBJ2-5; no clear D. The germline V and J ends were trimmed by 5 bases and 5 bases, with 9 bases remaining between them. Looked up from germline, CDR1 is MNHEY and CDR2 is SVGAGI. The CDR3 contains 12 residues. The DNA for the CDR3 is TGTGCCAGCAGTCTTGAGGAGGAGACCCAGTACTTC. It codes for CASSLEEETQYF.

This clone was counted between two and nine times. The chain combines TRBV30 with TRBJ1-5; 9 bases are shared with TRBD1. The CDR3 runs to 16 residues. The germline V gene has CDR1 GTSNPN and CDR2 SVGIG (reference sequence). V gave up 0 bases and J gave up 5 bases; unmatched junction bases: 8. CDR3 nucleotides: TGTGCCTGGAGTGTACCCGTTACAGGGGGCCATCAGCCCCAGCATTTT. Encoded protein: CAWSVPVTGGHQPQHF.

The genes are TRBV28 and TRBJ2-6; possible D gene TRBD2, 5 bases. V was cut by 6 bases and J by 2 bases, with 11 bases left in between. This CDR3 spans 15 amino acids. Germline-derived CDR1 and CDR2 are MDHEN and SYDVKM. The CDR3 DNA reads TGTGCCAGCAGCCGTGCGGGTGCTGGGGCCAACGTCCTGACTTTC. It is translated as CASSRAGAGANVLTF.

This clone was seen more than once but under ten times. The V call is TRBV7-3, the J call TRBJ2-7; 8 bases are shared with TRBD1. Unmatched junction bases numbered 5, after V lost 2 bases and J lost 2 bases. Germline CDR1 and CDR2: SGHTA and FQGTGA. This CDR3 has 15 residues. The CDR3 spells CASSLQTGEPYEQYF. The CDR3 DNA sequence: TGTGCCAGCAGCTTACAGACAGGGGAACCCTACGAGCAGTACTTC.

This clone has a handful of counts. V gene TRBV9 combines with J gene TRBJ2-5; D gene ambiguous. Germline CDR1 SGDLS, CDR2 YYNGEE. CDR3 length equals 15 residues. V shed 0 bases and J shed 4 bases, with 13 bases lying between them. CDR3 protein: CASSVGPGEGETQYF. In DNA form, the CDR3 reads TGTGCCAGCAGCGTAGGGCCAGGTGAAGGAGAGACCCAGTACTTC.

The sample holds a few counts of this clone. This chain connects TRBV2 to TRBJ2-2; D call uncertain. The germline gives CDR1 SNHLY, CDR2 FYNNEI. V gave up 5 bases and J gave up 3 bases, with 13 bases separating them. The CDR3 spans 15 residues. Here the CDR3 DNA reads TGTGCCAGCAGTCGGGTCCCCCCGGACACCGGGGAGCTGTTTTTT. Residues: CASSRVPPDTGELFF.

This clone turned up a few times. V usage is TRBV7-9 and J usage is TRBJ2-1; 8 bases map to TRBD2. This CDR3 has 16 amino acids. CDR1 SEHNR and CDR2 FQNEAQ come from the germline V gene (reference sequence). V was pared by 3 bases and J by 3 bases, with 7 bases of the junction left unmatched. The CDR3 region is CASSFRLARIYNEQFF. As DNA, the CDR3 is TGTGCCAGCAGCTTCAGACTAGCGAGAATCTACAATGAGCAGTTCTTC.

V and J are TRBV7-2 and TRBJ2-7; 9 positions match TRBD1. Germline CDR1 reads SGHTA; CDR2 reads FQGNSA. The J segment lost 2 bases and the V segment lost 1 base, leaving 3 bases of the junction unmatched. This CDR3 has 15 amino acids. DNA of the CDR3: TGTGCCAGCAGCTTAGGGACAGGGGAACCCTACGAGCAGTACTTC. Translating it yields CASSLGTGEPYEQYF.

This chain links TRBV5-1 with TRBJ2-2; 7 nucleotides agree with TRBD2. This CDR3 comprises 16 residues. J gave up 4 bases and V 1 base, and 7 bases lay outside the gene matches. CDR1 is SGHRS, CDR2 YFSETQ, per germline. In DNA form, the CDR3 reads TGCGCCAGCAGCTTGTTGGCTAGCGGAAGCACCGGGGAGCTGTTTTTT. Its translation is CASSLLASGSTGELFF.

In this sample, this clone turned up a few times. The CDR3 region is CASGPGEGGTLGVCNQPQHF. The CDR3 DNA is TGTGCTAGTGGCCCAGGCGAGGGGGGGACCCTCGGGGTGTGCAATCAGCCCCAGCATTTT. The chain employs TRBV12-5 and TRBJ1-5; D might be TRBD1 (6 bases). V was cut by 6 bases and J by 2 bases, with 29 bases left in between. Germline CDR1 reads LGHNT; CDR2 reads FRNRAP. The CDR3 has 20 amino acids.

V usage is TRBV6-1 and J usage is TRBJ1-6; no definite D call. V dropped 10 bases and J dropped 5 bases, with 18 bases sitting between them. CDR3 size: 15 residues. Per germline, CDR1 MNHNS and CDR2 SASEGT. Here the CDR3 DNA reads TGTGCCACGATTGAGACGACGGGAAATAATTCACCCCTCCACTTT. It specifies CATIETTGNNSPLHF.

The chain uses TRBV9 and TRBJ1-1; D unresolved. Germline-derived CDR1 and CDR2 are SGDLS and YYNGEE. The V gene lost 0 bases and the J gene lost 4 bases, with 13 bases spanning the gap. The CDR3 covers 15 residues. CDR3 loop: CASSVEALRGTEAFF. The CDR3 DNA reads TGTGCCAGCAGCGTAGAGGCCCTGCGGGGCACTGAAGCTTTCTTT.

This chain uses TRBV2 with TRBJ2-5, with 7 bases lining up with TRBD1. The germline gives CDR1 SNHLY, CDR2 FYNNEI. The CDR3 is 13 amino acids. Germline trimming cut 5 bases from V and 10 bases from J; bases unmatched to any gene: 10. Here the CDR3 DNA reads TGTGCCAGCAGTTATGGACAGGATAGAGACCAGTACTTC. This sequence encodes CASSYGQDRDQYF.

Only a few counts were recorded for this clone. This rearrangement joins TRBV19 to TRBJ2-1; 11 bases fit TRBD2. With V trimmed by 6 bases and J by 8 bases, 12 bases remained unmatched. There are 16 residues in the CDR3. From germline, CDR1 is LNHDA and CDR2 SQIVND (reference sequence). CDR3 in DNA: TGTGCCAGTAGCCCCTTCCCCCTAGCGGGAGGTTATGAGCAGTTCTTC. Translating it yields CASSPFPLAGGYEQFF.

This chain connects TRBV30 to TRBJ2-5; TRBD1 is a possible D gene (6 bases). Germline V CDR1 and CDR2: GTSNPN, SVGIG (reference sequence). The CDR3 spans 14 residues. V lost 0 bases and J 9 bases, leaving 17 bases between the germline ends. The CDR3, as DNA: TGTGCCTGGAGTGTAATTCGAGGGGGAGCAGCCCAGTACTTC. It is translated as CAWSVIRGGAAQYF.